The sequence of this T cell receptor beta chain was determined in a study of CD8+ T cells in alopecia areata. The sequencing template was cDNA reverse transcribed from extracted RNA. Generated by immunoSEQ multiplex PCR, the TCRdb table keeps only in-frame clones and is missing some. The data show 150,000 or so clones, 47% seen once. The table lists this clone with a few counts. Germline V CDR1 and CDR2: MGHRA, YSYEKL. With 0 bases removed from V and 3 bases from J, the gap between germline ends came to 8 bases. The CDR3 spans 14 residues. This clonotype was obtained from a human donor with alopecia areata. Input material: CD4+ T cells sorted from blood. The rearrangement joins TRBV4-1 to TRBJ1-1; D may be TRBD1 (5 bases). The CDR3 sequence is CASSQDWTHTEAFF. The CDR3 DNA follows: TGCGCCAGCAGCCAAGATTGGACACACACTGAAGCTTTCTTT.